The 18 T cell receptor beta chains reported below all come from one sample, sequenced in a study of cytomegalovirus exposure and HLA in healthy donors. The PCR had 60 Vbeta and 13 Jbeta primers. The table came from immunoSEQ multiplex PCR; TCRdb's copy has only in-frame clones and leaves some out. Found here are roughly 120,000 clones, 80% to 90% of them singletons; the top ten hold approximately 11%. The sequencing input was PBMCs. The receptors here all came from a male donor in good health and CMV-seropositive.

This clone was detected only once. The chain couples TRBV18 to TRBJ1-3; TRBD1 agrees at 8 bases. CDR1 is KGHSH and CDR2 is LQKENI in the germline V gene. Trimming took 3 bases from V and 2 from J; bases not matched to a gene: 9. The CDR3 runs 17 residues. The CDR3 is CASSPVSGQGTGNTIYF. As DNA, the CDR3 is TGTGCCAGCTCACCTGTGTCAGGACAGGGAACTGGAAACACCATATATTTT.

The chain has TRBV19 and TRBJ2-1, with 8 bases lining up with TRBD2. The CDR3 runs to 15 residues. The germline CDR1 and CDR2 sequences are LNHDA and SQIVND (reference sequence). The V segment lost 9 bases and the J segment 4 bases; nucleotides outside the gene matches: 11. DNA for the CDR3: TGTGCCAGCCTCCCACGGAGCGGGAGTTACAATGAGCAGTTCTTC. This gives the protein CASLPRSGSYNEQFF.

CDR3 DNA sequence: TGTGCCAGCAGTTACAAAACAGGGGGCTCCAATCAGCCCCAGCATTTT. Protein product: CASSYKTGGSNQPQHF. This chain uses TRBV6-6 with TRBJ1-5; 9 nucleotides agree with TRBD1. Per the germline V gene, CDR1 is MNHNY and CDR2 is SVGAGI (reference sequence). The CDR3 has 16 amino acids. The junction had 5 bases not matched to a gene; V was cut back by 2 bases and J by 3 bases.

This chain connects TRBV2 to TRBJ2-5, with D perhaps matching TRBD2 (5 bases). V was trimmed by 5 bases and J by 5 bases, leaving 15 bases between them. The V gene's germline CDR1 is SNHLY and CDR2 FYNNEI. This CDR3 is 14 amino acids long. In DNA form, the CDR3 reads TGTGCCAGCAGTCCTCTAGCTCTCGGGGAGACCCAGTACTTC. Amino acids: CASSPLALGETQYF.

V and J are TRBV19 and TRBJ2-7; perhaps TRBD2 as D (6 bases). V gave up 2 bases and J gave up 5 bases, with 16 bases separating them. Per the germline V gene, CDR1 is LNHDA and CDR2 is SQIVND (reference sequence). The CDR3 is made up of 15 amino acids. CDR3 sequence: CASSISAGRSHEQYF. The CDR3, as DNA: TGTGCCAGTAGTATATCCGCAGGGAGGTCCCACGAGCAGTACTTC.

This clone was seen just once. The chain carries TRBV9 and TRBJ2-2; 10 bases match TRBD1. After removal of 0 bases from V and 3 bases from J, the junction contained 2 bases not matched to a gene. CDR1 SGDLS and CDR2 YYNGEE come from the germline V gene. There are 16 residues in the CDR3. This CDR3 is CASSVGQGADTGELFF. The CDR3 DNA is TGTGCCAGCAGCGTAGGACAGGGGGCGGACACCGGGGAGCTGTTTTTT.

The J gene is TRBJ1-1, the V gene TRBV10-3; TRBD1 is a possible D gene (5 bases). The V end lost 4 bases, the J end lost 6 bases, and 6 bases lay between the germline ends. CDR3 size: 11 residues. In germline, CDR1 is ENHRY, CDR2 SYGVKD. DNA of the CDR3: TGTGCCATCAGTGGGGGCGCTGAAGCTTTCTTT. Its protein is CAISGGAEAFF.

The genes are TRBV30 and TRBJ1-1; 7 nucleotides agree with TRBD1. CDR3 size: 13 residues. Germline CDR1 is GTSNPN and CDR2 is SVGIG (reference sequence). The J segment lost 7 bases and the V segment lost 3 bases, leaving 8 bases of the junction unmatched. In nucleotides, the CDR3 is TGTGCCTGGAGCAAAACAGGGGAATTTGAAGCTTTCTTT. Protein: CAWSKTGEFEAFF.

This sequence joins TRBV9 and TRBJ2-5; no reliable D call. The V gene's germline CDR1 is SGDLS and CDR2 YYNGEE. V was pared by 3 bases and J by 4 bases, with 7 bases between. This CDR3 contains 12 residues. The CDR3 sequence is CASSGFRETQYF. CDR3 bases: TGTGCCAGCAGCGGTTTCAGAGAGACCCAGTACTTC. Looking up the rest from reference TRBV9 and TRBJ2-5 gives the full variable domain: DSGVTQTPKHLITATGQRVTLRCSPRSGDLSVYWYQQSLDQGLQFLIQYYNGEERAKGNILERFSAQQFPDLHSELNLSSLELGDSALYFCASSGFRETQYFGPGTRLLVL.

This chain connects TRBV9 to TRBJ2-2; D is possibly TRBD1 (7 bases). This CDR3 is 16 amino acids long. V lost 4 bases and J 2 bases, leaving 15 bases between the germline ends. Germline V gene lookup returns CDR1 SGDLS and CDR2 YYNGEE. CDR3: CASSTKEGANTGELFF. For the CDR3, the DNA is TGTGCCAGCAGCACAAAGGAGGGGGCAAACACCGGGGAGCTGTTTTTT.

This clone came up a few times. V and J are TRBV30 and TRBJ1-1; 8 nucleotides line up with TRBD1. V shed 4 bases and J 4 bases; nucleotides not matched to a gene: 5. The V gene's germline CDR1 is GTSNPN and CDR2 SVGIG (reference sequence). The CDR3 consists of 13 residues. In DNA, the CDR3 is TGTGCCTGGAACCGAGACAGGGGCACTGAAGCTTTCTTT. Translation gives CAWNRDRGTEAFF.

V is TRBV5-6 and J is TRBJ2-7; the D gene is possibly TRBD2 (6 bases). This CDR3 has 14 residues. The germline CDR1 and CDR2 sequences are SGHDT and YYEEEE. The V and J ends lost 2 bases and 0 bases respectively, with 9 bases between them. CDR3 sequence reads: CASSLGGSSYEQYF. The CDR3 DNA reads TGTGCCAGCAGCTTAGGAGGGAGCTCCTACGAGCAGTACTTC.

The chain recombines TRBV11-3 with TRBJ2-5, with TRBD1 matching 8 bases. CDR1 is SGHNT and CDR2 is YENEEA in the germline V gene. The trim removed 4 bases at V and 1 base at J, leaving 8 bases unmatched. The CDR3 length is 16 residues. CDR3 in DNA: TGTGCCAGCAGCTGGGGAAGGACAGGGACCCAAGAGACCCAGTACTTC. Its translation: CASSWGRTGTQETQYF.

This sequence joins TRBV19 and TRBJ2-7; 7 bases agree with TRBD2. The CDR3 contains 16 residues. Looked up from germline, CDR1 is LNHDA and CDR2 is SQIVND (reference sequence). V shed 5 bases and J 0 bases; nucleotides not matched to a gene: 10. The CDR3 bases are TGTGCCAGTAGTCGCCGGGTAGCGGGTTACTCCTACGAGCAGTACTTC. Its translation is CASSRRVAGYSYEQYF. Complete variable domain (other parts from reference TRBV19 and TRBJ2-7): DGGITQSPKYLFRKEGQNVTLSCEQNLNHDAMYWYRQDPGQGLRLIYYSQIVNDFQKGDIAEGYSVSREKKESFPLTVTSAQKNPTAFYLCASSRRVAGYSYEQYFGPGTRLTVT.

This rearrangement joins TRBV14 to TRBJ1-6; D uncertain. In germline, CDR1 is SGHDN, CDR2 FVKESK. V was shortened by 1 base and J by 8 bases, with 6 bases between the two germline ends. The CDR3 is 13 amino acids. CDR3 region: CASSQVSHSPLHF. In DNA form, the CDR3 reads TGTGCCAGCAGCCAAGTTTCTCATTCACCCCTCCACTTT.

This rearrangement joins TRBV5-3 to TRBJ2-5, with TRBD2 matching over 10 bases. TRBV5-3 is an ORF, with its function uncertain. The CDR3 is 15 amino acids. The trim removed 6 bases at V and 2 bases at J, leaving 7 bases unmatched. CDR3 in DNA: TGTGCCAGAACCTGCGAGCGGGGGGGTCAAGAGACCCAGTACTTC. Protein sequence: CARTCERGGQETQYF.

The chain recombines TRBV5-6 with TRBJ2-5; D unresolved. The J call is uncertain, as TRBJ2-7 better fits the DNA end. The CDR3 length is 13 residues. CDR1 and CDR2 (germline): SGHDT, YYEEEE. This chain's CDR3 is CASSLGQSYEQYF. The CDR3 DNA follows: TGTGCCAGCAGCTTGGGACAATCCTACGAGCAGTACTTC.

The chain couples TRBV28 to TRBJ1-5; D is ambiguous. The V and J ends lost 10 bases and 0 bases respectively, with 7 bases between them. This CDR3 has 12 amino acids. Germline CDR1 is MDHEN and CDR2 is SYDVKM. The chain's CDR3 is CATYYSNQPQHF. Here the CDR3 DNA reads TGTGCCACTTATTATAGCAATCAGCCCCAGCATTTT.